One sample yielded the 28 T cell receptor beta chains listed below, sequenced in a study of vaccination and CD4 T cells after COVID-19. Cultured CD4+ T cells had their DNA profiled by the Oncomine TCR Beta short-read assay. Genomic DNA was isolated from CD4+ T cells that had been cultured. TCRdb re-called the PCR reads with MiXCR, one entry per CDR3 protein. The sample includes 7,600 or so distinct CDR3 sequences, 41% of them seen just once. Antigen specificity for these receptors is unknown. As for treatment: approximately nine-day PBMC culture with coronavirus spike peptide pools or control peptides (ViraFEST assay). Ahead of the COVID-19 pandemic (2011-2018), the CD4+ T cells of the unexposed donor were collected. Sequenced material: CD4+ T cells from blood, cultured in vitro. Receptor source: a human donor in good health.

The chain is built from TRBV1 and TRBJ2-5. TRBV1 is labeled a pseudogene. The CDR3 runs to 15 residues. The CDR3 nucleotides are TGCACCAGCAGGAGGTTTCCGCCGGATCAAGAGACCCAGTACTTC. Residues: CTSRRFPPDQETQYF.

This clonotype was recorded a few times. The V gene is TRBV20-1, the J gene TRBJ1-2, with D uncertain. The CDR3 contains 10 residues. V was shortened by 8 bases and J by 4 bases, with 8 bases between the two germline ends. Germline CDR1 and CDR2: DFQATT and SNEGSKA (reference sequence). CDR3 loop: CSPGPYGYTF. Here the CDR3 DNA reads TGCAGTCCAGGTCCCTATGGCTACACCTTC.

The chain's CDR3 is CSARPLAGGAYEQYF. The CDR3 bases are TGCAGTGCTAGACCTCTAGCGGGAGGGGCCTACGAGCAGTACTTC. The chain carries TRBV20-1 and TRBJ2-7; TRBD2 matches at 12 bases. Germline loops: CDR1 DFQATT, CDR2 SNEGSKA (reference sequence). This CDR3 region has 15 residues. V shed 2 bases and J 2 bases; nucleotides not matched to a gene: 4.

The genes are TRBV6-1 and TRBJ2-5; 9 bases line up with TRBD1. In germline, CDR1 is MNHNS, CDR2 SASEGT. V lost 5 bases and J lost 3; bases outside the gene matches: 7. This CDR3 region has 15 residues. The CDR3 region has the DNA TGTGCCAGCAGTACGACAGGGGGTTCTAAAGAGACCCAGTACTTC. It encodes CASSTTGGSKETQYF.

The chain couples TRBV7-2 to TRBJ1-1, with TRBD1 as a possible D gene (6 bases). The V and J ends lost 0 bases and 8 bases respectively, with 10 bases between them. The CDR3 length is 13 residues. Germline V CDR1 and CDR2: SGHTA, FQGNSA. CDR3 residues: CASSLATQGEAFF. DNA for the CDR3: TGTGCCAGCAGCTTAGCAACACAGGGAGAAGCTTTCTTT. The full variable domain, completed using reference TRBV7-2 and TRBJ1-1, is GAGVSQSPSNKVTEKGKDVELRCDPISGHTALYWYRQSLGQGLEFLIYFQGNSAPDKSGLPSDRFSAERTGGSVSTLTIQRTQQEDSAVYLCASSLATQGEAFFGQGTRLTVV.

This clonotype was counted only a few times. The chain is built from TRBV6-2 or TRBV6-3 and TRBJ2-2; no clear D gene. The CDR3 totals 12 residues. Germline assignment: CDR1 MNHEY and CDR2 SVGEGT. V was cut by 4 bases and J by 3 bases, with 3 bases left in between. The CDR3 sequence: CASSSDTGELFF. CDR3 sequence (DNA): TGTGCCAGCAGTTCCGACACCGGGGAGCTGTTTTTT.

This clonotype was seen a handful of times. CDR3 DNA sequence: TGTGCCAGCAGTCACCCTTCCGTGGGCCTTTACCAAGAGACCCAGTACTTC. It is translated as CASSHPSVGLYQETQYF. The rearrangement uses TRBV6-2 or TRBV6-3 and TRBJ2-5; D is unresolved. The germline gives CDR1 MNHEY, CDR2 SVGEGT. V lost 5 bases and J lost 0, with 19 bases in between. The CDR3 totals 17 residues.

The chain recombines TRBV6-1 with TRBJ2-4; TRBD1 agrees at 8 bases. This CDR3 comprises 14 residues. J lost 4 bases, V lost 4 bases, and 3 bases had no gene match. In germline, CDR1 is MNHNS, CDR2 SASEGT. The CDR3 is CASSGGQEKNIQYF. The CDR3 bases are TGTGCCAGCAGTGGGGGACAGGAGAAAAACATTCAGTACTTC.

This clonotype was found a few times. This chain connects TRBV19 to TRBJ2-5; D not resolved. Germline values: CDR1 LNHDA, CDR2 SQIVND (reference sequence). This CDR3 is 13 amino acids long. The V gene lost 3 bases and the J gene lost 2 bases, with 7 bases spanning the gap. Here the CDR3 DNA reads TGTGCCAGTAGTATCGGTGGGCAAGAGACCCAGTACTTC. Its translation is CASSIGGQETQYF.

Regarding this clonotype: One end of the junction fails to match germline, which may point to a read error. The chain uses TRBV2 and TRBJ2-1; TRBD2 matches at 10 bases. CDR3 size: 16 residues. Germline lookup yields CDR1 SNHLY and CDR2 FYNNEI. The chain's CDR3 is CASMRIPSGSYNGQFF. CDR3 in DNA: TGTGCCAGCATGCGGATTCCTAGCGGGAGTTACAATGGGCAGTTCTTC.

The chain is built from TRBV7-2 and TRBJ2-4; no definite D call. CDR1 is SGHTA, CDR2 FQGNSA, per germline. Trimming shortened V by 4 bases and J by 0 bases, and 7 bases separated the two germline ends. The CDR3 is 14 amino acids. The CDR3 sequence: CASSSLGAKNIQYF. In nucleotides, the CDR3 is TGTGCCAGCAGCTCCCTCGGAGCCAAAAACATTCAGTACTTC.

The chain links TRBV20-1 to TRBJ1-2; D possibly corresponds to TRBD1 (5 bases). From germline, CDR1 is DFQATT and CDR2 SNEGSKA (reference sequence). The CDR3 spans 12 residues. V dropped 0 bases and J dropped 7 bases, with 9 bases sitting between them. The CDR3, as DNA: TGCAGTGCTAGAGATAGGACAAGTGGCTACACCTTC. This translates into CSARDRTSGYTF.

This clonotype was counted only a few times. The rearrangement joins TRBV6-2 or TRBV6-3 to TRBJ1-2; a possible D gene is TRBD1 (5 bases). Trimming stripped 2 bases from V and 2 bases from J, with 6 bases between. The length of the CDR3 is 13 residues. Germline CDR1 is MNHEY and CDR2 is SVGEGT. The CDR3 here is CASSYQGNYGYTF. The CDR3 nucleotides are TGTGCCAGCAGTTACCAGGGAAACTATGGCTACACCTTC.

The chain is built from TRBV20-1 and TRBJ2-2; 10 positions match TRBD2. J gave up 6 bases and V 0 bases, and 10 bases lay outside the gene matches. Germline CDR1 reads DFQATT; CDR2 reads SNEGSKA (reference sequence). The CDR3 loop spans 17 amino acids. The CDR3 spells CSARDQRAGGRAGELFF. CDR3 in DNA: TGCAGTGCTAGAGATCAACGAGCGGGGGGGAGGGCCGGGGAGCTGTTTTTT.

This chain uses TRBV6-2 or TRBV6-3 with TRBJ2-7; D gene uncertain. V was shortened by 6 bases and J by 2 bases, with 11 bases between the two germline ends. Per germline, CDR1 MNHEY and CDR2 SVGEGT. The CDR3 totals 13 residues. The CDR3 loop reads CASSRPATYEQYF. Written as DNA, the CDR3 is TGTGCCAGCAGCCGCCCGGCCACCTACGAGCAGTACTTC.

This clonotype is a singleton in its sample. This chain joins TRBV30 and TRBJ2-5; D unresolved. The CDR3 has 11 amino acids. Germline values: CDR1 GTSNPN, CDR2 SVGIG (reference sequence). V lost 4 bases, J lost 5 bases, and 8 bases lay in between. CDR3 region: CAWITGETQYF. CDR3 DNA sequence: TGTGCCTGGATAACCGGGGAGACCCAGTACTTC.

The chain combines TRBV11-3 with TRBJ2-5; no reliable D call. CDR1 is SGHNT, CDR2 YENEEA, per germline. V was clipped by 3 bases and J by 3 bases, with 8 bases between them. This CDR3 has 13 amino acids. DNA for the CDR3: TGTGCCAGCAGCTTCGCCCGAGAAGAGACCCAGTACTTC. Protein product: CASSFAREETQYF.

This clonotype ranks as medium-sized (0.01 to 0.1%). V is TRBV6-4 and J is TRBJ1-6, with 7 positions matching TRBD1. The CDR3 length is 14 residues. Germline CDR1 MRHNA, CDR2 SNTAGT. V shed 2 bases, J shed 5 bases, and the junction held 0 bases outside the gene matches. CDR3 sequence reads: CASSDGTDNSPLHF. The CDR3, as DNA: TGTGCCAGCAGTGACGGGACAGATAATTCACCCCTCCACTTT.

V and J are TRBV20-1 and TRBJ1-4; D gene uncertain. The CDR3 loop spans 11 amino acids. CDR1 DFQATT and CDR2 SNEGSKA come from the germline V gene (reference sequence). This CDR3 reads CSCSRGEKLFF. The CDR3 DNA is TGCAGCTGTTCTCGGGGTGAAAAACTGTTTTTT.

The rearrangement uses TRBV29-1 and TRBJ2-1; D may correspond to TRBD1 or TRBD2 (6 bases each). This CDR3 is built from 14 residues. Germline loops: CDR1 SQVTM, CDR2 ANQGSEA. V shed 5 bases and J shed 8 bases, with 19 bases lying between them. CDR3 loop: CSVHSLDGGYEQFF. In nucleotides, the CDR3 is TGCAGCGTTCACAGTCTGGACGGGGGCTATGAGCAGTTCTTC.

The chain links TRBV12-3 or TRBV12-4 to TRBJ1-2; the D gene is possibly TRBD1 (6 bases). The length of the CDR3 is 16 residues. V shed 6 bases and J shed 1 base, with 18 bases lying between them. Here the CDR3 reads CASRGRGPTFNYGYTF. In DNA form, the CDR3 reads TGTGCCAGCAGGGGGCGGGGGCCAACATTTAACTATGGCTACACCTTC.

This clonotype appeared a few times. The chain combines TRBV27 with TRBJ2-3; D is perhaps TRBD2 (6 bases). V dropped 7 bases and J dropped 6 bases, with 17 bases sitting between them. The CDR3 spans 14 residues. CDR1 is MNHEY, CDR2 SMNVEV, per germline (reference sequence). CDR3 protein: CASNPGVVPDTQYF. DNA for the CDR3: TGTGCCAGCAATCCGGGAGTGGTTCCGGATACGCAGTATTTT.

This clonotype was counted only a few times. This chain uses TRBV6-5 with TRBJ1-2; D uncertain. Germline-derived CDR1 and CDR2 are MNHEY and SVGAGI. The CDR3 sequence is 14 residues long. V gave up 4 bases and J gave up 1 base, with 10 bases separating them. As DNA, the CDR3 is TGTGCCAGCAGTTTAGGGCGGTTTAACTATGGCTACACCTTC. It yields the protein CASSLGRFNYGYTF.

V and J are TRBV20-1 and TRBJ1-2; 9 nucleotides align to TRBD1. The trim removed 3 bases at V and 4 bases at J, leaving 6 bases unmatched. The germline V gene has CDR1 DFQATT and CDR2 SNEGSKA (reference sequence). This CDR3 has 14 amino acids. This CDR3 is CSASPGQGSYGYTF. The CDR3 DNA reads TGCAGTGCTAGCCCGGGACAGGGAAGCTATGGCTACACCTTC.

The rearrangement uses TRBV18 and TRBJ2-1; no definite D call. V was trimmed by 2 bases and J by 11 bases, leaving 7 bases between them. Germline V gene lookup returns CDR1 KGHSH and CDR2 LQKENI. The CDR3 is 11 residues long. The CDR3 is CASSPDSQQFF. The DNA for the CDR3 is TGTGCCAGCTCACCAGACTCCCAGCAGTTCTTC. The full variable domain, completed using reference TRBV18 and TRBJ2-1, is NAGVMQNPRHLVRRRGQEARLRCSPMKGHSHVYWYRQLPEEGLKFMVYLQKENIIDESGMPKERFSAEFPKEGPSILRIQQVVRGDSAAYFCASSPDSQQFFGPGTRLTVL.

The J gene is TRBJ2-7, the V gene TRBV7-2; D gene unclear. This CDR3 is 15 amino acids long. The V and J ends lost 5 bases and 3 bases respectively, with 17 bases between them. The germline CDR1 and CDR2 sequences are SGHTA and FQGNSA. For the CDR3, the DNA is TGTGCCAGCAGCCAAGCCTCGGGCGGTTACTACGAGCAGTACTTC. It is translated as CASSQASGGYYEQYF.

CDR3 in amino acids: CSARVPVGQGYEQYF. The CDR3 DNA reads as TGCAGTGCTAGAGTCCCGGTTGGACAAGGATACGAGCAGTACTTC. The V call is TRBV20-1, the J call TRBJ2-7; D might be TRBD1 (5 bases). Germline V gives CDR1 DFQATT, CDR2 SNEGSKA (reference sequence). The length of the CDR3 is 15 residues. Trimming pared 1 base from V and 4 bases from J, leaving 17 bases between.

The chain carries TRBV28 and TRBJ1-1; 7 positions agree with TRBD1. CDR1 and CDR2 (germline): MDHEN, SYDVKM. The CDR3 is 15 amino acids. The V segment lost 6 bases and the J segment 5 bases; nucleotides outside the gene matches: 12. The CDR3 here is CASSYQGGRGTEAFF. The CDR3 nucleotides are TGTGCCAGCAGCTATCAGGGGGGTAGAGGGACTGAAGCTTTCTTT. The full variable domain, with the rest looked up from reference TRBV28 and TRBJ1-1, is DVKVTQSSRYLVKRTGEKVFLECVQDMDHENMFWYRQDPGLGLRLIYFSYDVKMKEKGDIPEGYSVSREKKERFSLILESASTNQTSMYLCASSYQGGRGTEAFFGQGTRLTVV.